These 20 T cell receptor beta chains originate from one sample sequenced in a study of T-cell reconstitution after alpha-beta-depleted transplantation in children. Molecular barcoding with unique molecular identifiers was used for the TCRbeta library. One entry per CDR3 protein results from TCRdb running MiXCR on the PCR reads. The table has 300,000 to 400,000 distinct CDR3 sequences, roughly 21% seen once. The source material was PBMCs, mostly from graft donor cells, sampled 180 days after TCRalphabeta/CD19-depleted stem cell transplant. The receptors come from a male patient younger than 18 who had a stem cell transplant for acute lymphoblastic leukemia, so the T cells may come from the graft donor.

The V and J genes are TRBV3-2 and TRBJ2-1; the table calls TRBD2, which could not be checked here. TRBV3-2 represents a pseudogene. CDR3 length: 19 residues. This CDR3 is CASSKRFFGTRNLDNEQFF. The CDR3 bases are TGTGCCAGCAGCAAGAGGTTTTTTGGGACTAGGAATTTGGACAATGAGCAGTTCTTC.

The chain uses TRBV5-1 and TRBJ2-5; TRBD2 aligns across 11 bases. The CDR3 runs 16 residues. V lost 2 bases to trimming and J lost 5 bases; unmatched junction nucleotides: 8. Germline CDR1 is SGHRS and CDR2 is YFSETQ. As DNA, the CDR3 is TGCGCCAGCAGCTTACTAGCGGGAGCGCCAAGGGAGACCCAGTACTTC. Translating it yields CASSLLAGAPRETQYF.

J is TRBJ1-1 and V is TRBV15; D is possibly TRBD1 (6 bases). V was shortened by 8 bases and J by 4 bases, with 17 bases between the two germline ends. Germline-derived CDR1 and CDR2 are LNHNV and YYDKDF (reference sequence). The CDR3 is 14 amino acids. The CDR3 DNA follows: TGTGCCACCTTAACTGGGGGCCCCTTCACTGAAGCTTTCTTT. Its protein product is CATLTGGPFTEAFF.

This clonotype was seen many times. The junction departs from the called germline gene at one end, perhaps through a read error. V and J are TRBV4-2 and TRBJ2-1, with 7 bases matching TRBD2. CDR1 and CDR2 from the germline V gene are LGHNA and YNFKEQ. The CDR3 runs 13 residues. The DNA for the CDR3 is TGTGCCAGCACCGGAAGCGGGAAGAGAAGGAAGGTCTTC. It codes for CASTGSGKRRKVF.

This clonotype was detected many times. This rearrangement joins TRBV12-5 to TRBJ2-1; the match to TRBD2 covers 14 bases. Trimming at V came to 9 bases and at J to 7 bases, leaving 8 bases not matched to a gene. CDR1 and CDR2 from the germline V gene are LGHNT and FRNRAP. The CDR3 loop spans 15 amino acids. Written as DNA, the CDR3 is TGTGCTAGCCGGCCGGGACTAGCGGGAGAGAATGAGCAGTTCTTC. Its translation is CASRPGLAGENEQFF. The full variable domain, completed using reference TRBV12-5 and TRBJ2-1, is DARVTQTPRHKVTEMGQEVTMRCQPILGHNTVFWYRQTMMQGLELLAYFRNRAPLDDSGMPKDRFSAEMPDATLATLKIQPSEPRDSAVYFCASRPGLAGENEQFFGPGTRLTVL.

J is TRBJ1-2 and V is TRBV5-1; 9 positions match TRBD1. J lost 6 bases, V lost 7 bases, and 10 bases had no gene match. CDR3 length: 14 residues. The germline gives CDR1 SGHRS, CDR2 YFSETQ. CDR3 sequence: CASPVHRGRNGYTF. The CDR3 DNA sequence: TGCGCCAGCCCCGTTCACAGGGGGCGCAATGGCTACACCTTC. Combining the CDR3 with reference TRBV5-1 and TRBJ1-2 gives the whole variable domain KAGVTQTPRYLIKTRGQQVTLSCSPISGHRSVSWYQQTPGQGLQFLFEYFSETQRNKGNFPGRFSGRQFSNSRSEMNVSTLELGDSALYLCASPVHRGRNGYTFGSGTRLTVV.

This chain uses TRBV10-3 with TRBJ1-6; TRBD1 agrees at 7 bases. V shed 4 bases and J 5 bases; nucleotides not matched to a gene: 2. The CDR3 loop spans 14 amino acids. CDR1 and CDR2 from the germline V gene are ENHRY and SYGVKD. CDR3 in DNA: TGTGCCATCAGTGGAGGGACAGATAATTCACCCCTCCACTTT. Translating gives CAISGGTDNSPLHF.

The chain joins TRBV2 to TRBJ1-2; perhaps TRBD1 as D (5 bases). Per germline, CDR1 SNHLY and CDR2 FYNNEI. CDR3 length: 13 amino acids. Trimming took off 8 bases at V and 2 bases at J, with 12 bases between the two ends. CDR3 DNA sequence: TGTGCCAGCGGCCTCAGGGAGAACTATGGCTACACCTTC. Amino acid sequence: CASGLRENYGYTF.

The V call is TRBV7-9, the J call TRBJ1-2; a possible D gene is TRBD1 (5 bases). Germline V gene lookup returns CDR1 SEHNR and CDR2 FQNEAQ (reference sequence). V gave up 2 bases and J gave up 7 bases, with 11 bases separating them. This CDR3 spans 13 amino acids. CDR3 in amino acids: CASSLQGMGGYTF. Here the CDR3 DNA reads TGTGCCAGCAGCTTACAGGGAATGGGTGGCTACACCTTC. The full variable domain, completed using reference TRBV7-9 and TRBJ1-2, is DTGVSQNPRHKITKRGQNVTFRCDPISEHNRLYWYRQTLGQGPEFLTYFQNEAQLEKSRLLSDRFSAERPKGSFSTLEIQRTEQGDSAMYLCASSLQGMGGYTFGSGTRLTVV.

CDR3 amino acids: CASSHQGGEQYF. DNA of the CDR3: TGCGCCAGCAGTCATCAGGGTGGCGAGCAGTACTTC. V gene TRBV10-2 combines with J gene TRBJ2-7; TRBD1 might be the D (5 bases). The length of the CDR3 is 12 residues. The germline V gene has CDR1 WSHSY and CDR2 SAAADI. Between the trimmed V and J ends, which lost 5 bases and 6 bases, there was a span of 11 bases.

The chain has TRBV5-1 and TRBJ1-2; 8 bases are shared with TRBD1. Unmatched junction bases numbered 2, after V lost 0 bases and J lost 4 bases. The germline V gene encodes CDR1 SGHRS and CDR2 YFSETQ. The CDR3 is 14 residues long. In DNA, the CDR3 is TGCGCCAGCAGCTTGGGACAGGGGATCTATGGCTACACCTTC. Translated: CASSLGQGIYGYTF.

V and J are TRBV6-5 and TRBJ2-7; 7 nucleotides match TRBD2. This CDR3 is built from 16 residues. Germline lookup yields CDR1 MNHEY and CDR2 SVGAGI. Trimming at V came to 3 bases and at J to 3 bases, leaving 11 bases not matched to a gene. Here the CDR3 reads CASSYGRAGGSYEQYF. For the CDR3, the DNA is TGTGCCAGCAGTTATGGCCGGGCCGGCGGGAGCTACGAGCAGTACTTC.

This clonotype was counted a few times. J is TRBJ2-2 and V is TRBV6-1; 8 nucleotides match TRBD2. The CDR3 is 16 amino acids. Germline V lookup: CDR1 MNHNS, CDR2 SASEGT. The junction had 13 bases not matched to a gene; V was cut back by 5 bases and J by 8 bases. The CDR3 region has the DNA TGTGCCAGCAGTCCGCCGGGACTAGGGGTTTCAGGGGAGCTGTTTTTT. Amino acid sequence: CASSPPGLGVSGELFF.

V and J are TRBV5-1 and TRBJ1-6; D is uncertain. Germline CDR1 reads SGHRS; CDR2 reads YFSETQ. Deletions cut 3 bases from V and 5 bases from J, with 12 bases between. The CDR3 has 15 amino acids. The CDR3 sequence: CASSSFPGNNSPLHF. CDR3 nucleotides: TGCGCCAGCAGCTCCTTCCCCGGAAATAATTCACCCCTCCACTTT.

This clonotype occurred a few times. The genes are TRBV11-1 and TRBJ2-1, with TRBD2 matching over 11 bases. CDR3 length: 15 amino acids. After removal of 5 bases from V and 3 bases from J, the junction contained 3 bases not matched to a gene. Germline V CDR1 and CDR2: SGHAT, FQDESV (reference sequence). CDR3 loop: CASSRLAGIYNEQFF. CDR3 in DNA: TGTGCCAGCAGCCGACTAGCGGGGATCTACAATGAGCAGTTCTTC.

This clonotype occurred once. This chain connects TRBV12-3 or TRBV12-4 to TRBJ1-6; D may be TRBD1 (5 bases). V lost 6 bases to trimming and J lost 9 bases, with 18 bases between them. This CDR3 region has 15 residues. The CDR3 DNA follows: TGTGCCAGCAGCGGGGGTTACATAACCAGTTCACCCCTCCACTTT. This codes for CASSGGYITSSPLHF.

There are a few counts of this clonotype. The chain recombines TRBV19 with TRBJ2-5; 13 bases are shared with TRBD2. Germline V gene sequence: CDR1 LNHDA, CDR2 SQIVND (reference sequence). CDR3 size: 17 residues. J was trimmed by 4 bases and V by 6 bases; bases with no gene match: 11. DNA of the CDR3: TGTGCCAGTAGCCCCCACGCGGGACTAGCGGGATCAGAGACCCAGTACTTC. Its protein is CASSPHAGLAGSETQYF.

V is TRBV27 and J is TRBJ2-7; tentatively, D is TRBD2 (6 bases). The CDR3 has 16 residues. Looked up from germline, CDR1 is MNHEY and CDR2 is SMNVEV (reference sequence). V lost 2 bases and J lost 3, with 17 bases in between. This CDR3 is CASSLKGTSLYYEQYF. The CDR3 region has the DNA TGTGCCAGCAGTTTAAAGGGAACTAGCCTCTACTACGAGCAGTACTTC.

The rearrangement uses TRBV7-3 and TRBJ2-5, with D unresolved. CDR1 and CDR2 (germline): SGHTA, FQGTGA. CDR3 length: 14 amino acids. The V and J ends lost 0 bases and 2 bases respectively, with 7 bases between them. Here the CDR3 DNA reads TGTGCCAGCAGCTTAACGGGTTCACAAGAGACCCAGTACTTC. Amino acid sequence: CASSLTGSQETQYF.

The genes are TRBV28 and TRBJ2-7, with a possible D match to TRBD2 (6 bases). The V end lost 2 bases, the J end lost 1 base, and 12 bases lay between the germline ends. Germline-derived CDR1 and CDR2 are MDHEN and SYDVKM. The CDR3 extends over 15 amino acids. For the CDR3, the DNA is TGTGCCAGCAGTTTAACTAGGGAGGCATCCTACGAGCAGTACTTC. The encoded protein is CASSLTREASYEQYF. The full variable domain, completed using reference TRBV28 and TRBJ2-7, is DVKVTQSSRYLVKRTGEKVFLECVQDMDHENMFWYRQDPGLGLRLIYFSYDVKMKEKGDIPEGYSVSREKKERFSLILESASTNQTSMYLCASSLTREASYEQYFGPGTRLTVT.